This T cell receptor (beta chain) appears in the sequencing data of a study of blood T cell repertoires in COVID-19. The overall study: COVID-19 samples from acute and convalescent phases originated in the United States, Italy and Spain.

CDR1 SGHNT and CDR2 YYREEE come from the germline V gene (reference sequence). The ends lost 3 bases at V and 6 bases at J; junction bases unmatched: 7. The CDR3 is made up of 17 amino acids. In the original analysis: Estimation of nucleated cell counts was performed using reference gene primer amplification. The method was immunoSEQ multiplex PCR; TCRdb's version includes in-frame clones alone and lacks a portion of them. For V, J and clone size, that table is used; D and trimming come from the DNA. The table records roughly 250,000 clones, 65% to 90% of them present only once. This chain joins TRBV5-4 and TRBJ2-3; TRBD2 agrees at 16 bases. Sequencing input: peripheral blood. The receptor's source is a woman in her 70s with acute or convalescent COVID-19. In DNA form, the CDR3 reads TGTGCCAGCAGCTCCGGGACTAGCGGGGGGGCCTCGGATACGCAGTATTTT. Its protein product is CASSSGTSGGASDTQYF. The complete variable domain, with remaining parts taken from reference TRBV5-4 and TRBJ2-3, reads ETGVTQSPTHLIKTRGQQVTLRCSSQSGHNTVSWYQQALGQGPQFIFQYYREEENGRGNFPPRFSGLQFPNYSSELNVNALELDDSALYLCASSSGTSGGASDTQYFGPGTRLTVL.